What follows describes a single T cell receptor (beta chain). Its antigen is not identified. The CDR3 loop spans 16 amino acids. CDR1 and CDR2 (germline): MDHEN, SYDVKM. The V and J ends lost 5 bases and 4 bases respectively, with 21 bases between them. In the CD4+ fraction, cells were divided into CD45RA+ naive and CD45RA-negative memory subsets. The data derive from a study of shared clonotypes between healthy human individuals. General study results and limits: Generation probability values for non-shared clonotypes were lower than those for clonotypes shared by all four donors.

The protocol was immunoSEQ multiplex PCR, while the TCRdb copy is restricted to in-frame clones and leaves out a portion. The sample contains 850,000 to 1,200,000 clones, 65% to 80% of which appear only once. The sample consisted of memory CD4+ T cells sorted from blood. Documented subset: CD45RA-negative fraction. This rearrangement joins TRBV28 to TRBJ2-7; D is perhaps TRBD2 (6 bases). This TCR came from a man aged 18 to 35 in good health. This CDR3 reads CASSLTSQGGVYEQYF. For the CDR3, the DNA is TGTGCCAGCAGTCTGACCTCACAAGGAGGGGTATACGAGCAGTACTTC.